This T cell receptor (beta chain) was profiled in a study of blood T cell repertoires in COVID-19. Study as a whole: Nucleic acid was either cDNA or gDNA, and it came from T cells, B-cell-depleted T cells, or PBMCs.

Source study methods: From reference gene primer amplification, estimates of nucleated cell counts were derived. Here immunoSEQ multiplex PCR was the method, and the copy in TCRdb shows in-frame clones only, minus some. V, J and clone size were drawn from that table, and D and trimming were deduced from the DNA. The table lists a few hundred thousand clones, more than 65% of them singletons, with around 1.5% in the top ten. Germline CDR1 LNHNV, CDR2 YYDKDF (reference sequence). The CDR3 loop spans 14 amino acids. Trimming removed 5 bases from V and 2 bases from J, with 13 bases in between. The genes are TRBV15 and TRBJ2-7; D unclear. Sequencing input: peripheral blood. This sequence originates from a woman aged 40 to 50 who had recovered from COVID-19. The CDR3 DNA reads TGTGCCACCAGCCGAGGAGACGGAGCCTACGAGCAGTACTTC. Its translation is CATSRGDGAYEQYF.